This TCR beta chain was sequenced during a study of blood T cell repertoires in COVID-19. About the research overall: Samples came from the United States, Italy and Spain, spanning acute and convalescent COVID-19. In each case, the material was cDNA or gDNA derived from T cells, B-cell-depleted T cells, or PBMCs.

In the authors' workflow: Reference gene primer amplification in the assay estimated nucleated cell counts. The repertoire was sequenced with immunoSEQ multiplex PCR; TCRdb's copy has only in-frame clones and lacks some. The V and J calls and clone size are taken from that table; D and trimming were inferred from the DNA. Of approximately 82,000 clones listed, roughly 85% are singletons. The TCR was taken from a woman in her sixties or seventies with acute or convalescent COVID-19. Material: peripheral blood.

Here the CDR3 reads CASSRAGTDYGYTF. The CDR3 DNA is TGTGCCAGCAGCCGGGCCGGGACAGACTATGGCTACACCTTC. The V and J genes are TRBV6-5 and TRBJ1-2; TRBD1 agrees at 7 bases. The V segment lost 6 bases and the J segment 3 bases; nucleotides outside the gene matches: 7. There are 14 residues in the CDR3. Germline CDR1 and CDR2: MNHEY and SVGAGI.